The 9 T cell receptor beta chains reported below all come from one sample, sequenced in a study of blood T cell repertoires in COVID-19. Sequencing used immunoSEQ multiplex PCR; TCRdb keeps in-frame clones, though not all of them. The sample carries 150,000 to 200,000 clones, about 81% recorded once. Sequenced material: peripheral blood. The receptors derive from a human donor in a cohort sampled during active COVID-19.

This chain joins TRBV27 and TRBJ2-3; TRBD2 aligns across 11 bases. This CDR3 contains 17 residues. J was trimmed by 4 bases and V by 5 bases; bases with no gene match: 11. Germline-derived CDR1 and CDR2 are MNHEY and SMNVEV (reference sequence). The CDR3 region is CASSPVVAGGPADTQYF. The DNA for the CDR3 is TGTGCCAGCAGTCCCGTGGTAGCGGGGGGGCCGGCAGATACGCAGTATTTT.

CDR3 DNA: TGTGCCAGCAGCAACAACAGGGGTGAGCAGTTCTTC. This gives the protein CASSNNRGEQFF. The V gene is TRBV12-3 or TRBV12-4, the J gene TRBJ2-1, with TRBD1 matching 7 bases. The CDR3 runs 12 residues. J lost 9 bases, V lost 6 bases, and 5 bases had no gene match.

The chain is built from TRBV15 and TRBJ2-7; D possibly corresponds to TRBD1 (7 bases). The CDR3 covers 15 residues. Germline V gene sequence: CDR1 LNHNV, CDR2 YYDKDF (reference sequence). Trimming took 1 base from V and 5 from J, leaving 15 bases between them. The CDR3 coding sequence is TGTGCCACCAGCAGAGCGCGGCAGGGGGGCCACGAGCAGTACTTC. Translated: CATSRARQGGHEQYF.

This clone has only a few counts. The CDR3 DNA is TGTGCCAGCTCCGAAACCCCCAGAGGGGGCTACACCTTC. It specifies CASSETPRGGYTF. The chain combines TRBV7-2 with TRBJ1-2; D is unresolved. V gave up 8 bases and J gave up 8 bases, with 18 bases separating them. This CDR3 has 13 amino acids. The germline gives CDR1 SGHTA, CDR2 FQGNSA.

J is TRBJ1-3 and V is TRBV18; D remains unclear. The V and J ends lost 4 bases and 0 bases respectively, with 10 bases between them. CDR3 length: 15 residues. Germline CDR1 KGHSH, CDR2 LQKENI. In DNA, the CDR3 is TGTGCCAGCTCACTCGACATTTCCTCTGGAAACACCATATATTTT. It specifies CASSLDISSGNTIYF.

This clone was detected only a few times. This chain links TRBV2 with TRBJ2-5; a possible D gene is TRBD1 (6 bases). The V gene lost 11 bases and the J gene lost 2 bases, with 18 bases spanning the gap. The germline V gene has CDR1 SNHLY and CDR2 FYNNEI. The CDR3 is 14 residues long. For the CDR3, the DNA is TGTGCCTCCGCTAGTGGGGGACAACAAGAGACCCAGTACTTC. This sequence encodes CASASGGQQETQYF.

The V call is TRBV7-2, the J call TRBJ2-7; possible D gene TRBD2, 5 bases. The length of the CDR3 is 14 residues. V lost 2 bases to trimming and J lost 7 bases, with 15 bases between them. Germline assignment: CDR1 SGHTA and CDR2 FQGNSA. CDR3 sequence (DNA): TGTGCCAGCAGCTTATCTACAGATGGCGGGGAGCAGTACTTC. Its protein product is CASSLSTDGGEQYF.

The chain combines TRBV10-3 with TRBJ1-3; tentatively, D is TRBD1 (5 bases). The germline V and J ends were trimmed by 10 bases and 0 bases, with 19 bases remaining between them. The CDR3 is made up of 16 amino acids. In germline, CDR1 is ENHRY, CDR2 SYGVKD. CDR3 in DNA: TGTGCCACGGATCGGGGGAAGCTCATCTCTGGAAACACCATATATTTT. It is translated as CATDRGKLISGNTIYF.

This rearrangement joins TRBV20-1 to TRBJ2-1; no clear D gene. The ends were cut back, 4 bases at V and 9 bases at J, with 10 bases in the middle. CDR1 and CDR2 (germline): DFQATT, SNEGSKA (reference sequence). The CDR3 runs to 11 residues. The CDR3 loop reads CSATQPGEQFF. The CDR3 DNA is TGCAGTGCTACTCAGCCAGGTGAGCAGTTCTTC.